This section outlines one TCR beta chain sequence together with its context. This record belongs to a study of memory CD4+ T cells and cytomegalovirus serostatus. At the level of the study: This sample comes from healthy Belgian adults, roughly nine CMV seropositive, about 23 seronegative.

Single viable CD3+CD4+CD8-CD45RO+ cells were sorted as the memory CD4+ T cells. Profiled with immunoSEQ multiplex PCR; TCRdb holds only in-frame clones, not every one. The repertoire consists of about 50,000 clones, with roughly 78% occurring once and the leading ten covering around 0.67%. The CDR3 is made up of 15 amino acids. Germline V gives CDR1 MNHNS, CDR2 SASEGT. The trim removed 8 bases at V and 2 bases at J, leaving 9 bases unmatched. This TCR derives from an adult in good health and CMV-seronegative. The chain recombines TRBV6-1 with TRBJ2-5, with 9 positions matching TRBD2. The specimen was memory CD4+ T cells from blood. CDR3 coding DNA: TGTGCCAGCCTTTTAGGGGCGGGAGGGCAAGAGACCCAGTACTTC. Translation: CASLLGAGGQETQYF.